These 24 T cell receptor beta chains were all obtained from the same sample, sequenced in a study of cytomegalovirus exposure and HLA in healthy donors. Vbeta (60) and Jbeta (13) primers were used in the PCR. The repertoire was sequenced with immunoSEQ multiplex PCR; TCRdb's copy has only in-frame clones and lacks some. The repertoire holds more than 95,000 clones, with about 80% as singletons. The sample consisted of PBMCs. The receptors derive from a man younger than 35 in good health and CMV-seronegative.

CDR3 DNA: TGTGCCACCAGCGTGAGGGACTTCCCTACAGATACGCAGTATTTT. Amino acids: CATSVRDFPTDTQYF. The chain combines TRBV15 with TRBJ2-3; maybe TRBD2 (6 bases). The length of the CDR3 is 15 residues. V was shortened by 5 bases and J by 3 bases, with 15 bases between the two germline ends. Germline CDR1 is LNHNV and CDR2 is YYDKDF (reference sequence).

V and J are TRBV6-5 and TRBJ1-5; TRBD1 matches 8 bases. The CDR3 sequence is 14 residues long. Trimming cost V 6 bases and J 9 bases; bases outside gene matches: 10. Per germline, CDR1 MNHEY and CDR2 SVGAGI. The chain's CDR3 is CASSQGQGWVPQHF. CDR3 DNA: TGTGCCAGCAGCCAAGGACAGGGATGGGTGCCCCAGCATTTT.

The CDR3 is CASSISTVTHNEQFF. DNA of the CDR3: TGTGCCAGCAGCATTTCGACAGTTACCCACAATGAGCAGTTCTTC. The V gene is TRBV7-2, the J gene TRBJ2-1; tentatively, D is TRBD1 (5 bases). Germline CDR1 and CDR2: SGHTA and FQGNSA. The CDR3 extends over 15 amino acids. Between the trimmed V and J ends, which lost 5 bases and 5 bases, there was a span of 16 bases.

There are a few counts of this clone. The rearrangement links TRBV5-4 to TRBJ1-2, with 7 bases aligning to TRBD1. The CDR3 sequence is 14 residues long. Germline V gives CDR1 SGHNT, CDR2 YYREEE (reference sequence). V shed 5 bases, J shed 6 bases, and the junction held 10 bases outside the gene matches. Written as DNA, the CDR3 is TGTGCCAGCAGGACGGGACAGCCGAATGATGGCTACACCTTC. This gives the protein CASRTGQPNDGYTF.

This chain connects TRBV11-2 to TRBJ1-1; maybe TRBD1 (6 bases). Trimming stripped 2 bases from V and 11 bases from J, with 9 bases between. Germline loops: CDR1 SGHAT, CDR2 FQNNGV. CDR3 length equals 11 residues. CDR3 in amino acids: CASSLQRGAFF. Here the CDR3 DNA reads TGTGCCAGCAGCTTACAAAGGGGGGCTTTCTTT.

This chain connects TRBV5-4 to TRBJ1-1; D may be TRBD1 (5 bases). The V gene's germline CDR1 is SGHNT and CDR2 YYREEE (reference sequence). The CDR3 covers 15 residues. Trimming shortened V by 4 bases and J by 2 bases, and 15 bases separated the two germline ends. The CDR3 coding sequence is TGTGCCAGCAGCCCGGGGAGGGGTAAAAACACTGAAGCTTTCTTT. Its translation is CASSPGRGKNTEAFF.

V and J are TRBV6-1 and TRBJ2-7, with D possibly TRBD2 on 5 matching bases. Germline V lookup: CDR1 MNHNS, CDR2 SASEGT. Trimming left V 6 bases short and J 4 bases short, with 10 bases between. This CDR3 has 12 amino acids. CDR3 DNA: TGTGCCAGCAGGCTGGGAGTTTACGAGCAGTACTTC. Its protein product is CASRLGVYEQYF.

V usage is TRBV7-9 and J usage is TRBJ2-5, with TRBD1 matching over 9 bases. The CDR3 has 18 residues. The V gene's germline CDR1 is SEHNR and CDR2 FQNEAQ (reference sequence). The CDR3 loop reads CSQGRGHPGQGAKETQYF. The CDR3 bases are TGTTCCCAGGGGCGGGGGCACCCGGGACAGGGAGCGAAAGAGACCCAGTACTTC.

Written as DNA, the CDR3 is TGCGCCAGCAGCTTGGAACAGGGCAACACTGAAGCTTTCTTT. The encoded protein is CASSLEQGNTEAFF. The chain carries TRBV5-1 and TRBJ1-1; D is possibly TRBD1 (6 bases). There are 14 residues in the CDR3. Trimming cost V 0 bases and J 2 bases, with 8 bases left between them. CDR1 and CDR2 (germline): SGHRS, YFSETQ.

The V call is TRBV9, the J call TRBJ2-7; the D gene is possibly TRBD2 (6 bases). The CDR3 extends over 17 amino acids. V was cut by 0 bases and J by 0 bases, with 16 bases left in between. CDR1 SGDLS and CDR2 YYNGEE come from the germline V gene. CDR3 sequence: CASSVAAGLTSSYEQYF. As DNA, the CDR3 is TGTGCCAGCAGCGTAGCCGCGGGACTTACGAGCTCCTACGAGCAGTACTTC.

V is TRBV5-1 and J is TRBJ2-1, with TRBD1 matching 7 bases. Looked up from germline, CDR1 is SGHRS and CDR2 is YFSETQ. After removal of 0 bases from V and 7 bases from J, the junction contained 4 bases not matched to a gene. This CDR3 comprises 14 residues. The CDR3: CASSLAGGWNEQFF. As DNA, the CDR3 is TGCGCCAGCAGCTTGGCAGGGGGTTGGAATGAGCAGTTCTTC.

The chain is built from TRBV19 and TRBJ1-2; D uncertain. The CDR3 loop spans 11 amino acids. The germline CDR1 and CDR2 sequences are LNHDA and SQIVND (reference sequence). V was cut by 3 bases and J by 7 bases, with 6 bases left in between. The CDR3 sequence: CASSINLGYTF. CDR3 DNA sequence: TGTGCCAGTAGTATTAATCTTGGCTACACCTTC.

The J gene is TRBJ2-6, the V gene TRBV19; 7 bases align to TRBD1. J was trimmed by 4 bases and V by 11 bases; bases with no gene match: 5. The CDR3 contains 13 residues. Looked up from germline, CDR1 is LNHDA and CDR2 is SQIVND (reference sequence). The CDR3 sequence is CAVRGTGANVLTF. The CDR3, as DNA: TGTGCCGTCAGGGGGACCGGGGCCAACGTCCTGACTTTC.

The CDR3 DNA follows: TGCGCCAGCAGCTCGTTCGTAGGAGGGAGAAACACCATATATTTT. Its translation is CASSSFVGGRNTIYF. This chain uses TRBV5-1 with TRBJ1-3, with D uncertain. The CDR3 covers 15 residues. Trimming took 3 bases from V and 5 from J, leaving 15 bases between them. Germline CDR1 SGHRS, CDR2 YFSETQ.

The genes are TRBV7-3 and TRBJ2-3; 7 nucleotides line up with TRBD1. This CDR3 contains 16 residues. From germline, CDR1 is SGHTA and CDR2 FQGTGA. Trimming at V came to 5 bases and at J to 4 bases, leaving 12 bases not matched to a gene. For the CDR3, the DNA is TGTGCCAGCAGCCCCTATGACAGGGCCGGTCCAGATACGCAGTATTTT. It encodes CASSPYDRAGPDTQYF.

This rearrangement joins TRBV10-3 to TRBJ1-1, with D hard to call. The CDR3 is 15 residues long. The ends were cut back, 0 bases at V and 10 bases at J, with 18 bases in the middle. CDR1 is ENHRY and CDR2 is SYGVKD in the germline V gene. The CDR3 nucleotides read TGTGCCATCAGTGAGTCGACTCCGTCCTTCAGAGGAGCTTTCTTT. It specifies CAISESTPSFRGAFF.

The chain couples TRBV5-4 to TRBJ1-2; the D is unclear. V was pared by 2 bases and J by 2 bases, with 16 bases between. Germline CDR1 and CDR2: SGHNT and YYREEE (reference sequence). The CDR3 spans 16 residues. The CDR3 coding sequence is TGTGCCAGCAGCTTTGGTTCCGTACAGCCCAACTATGGCTACACCTTC. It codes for CASSFGSVQPNYGYTF. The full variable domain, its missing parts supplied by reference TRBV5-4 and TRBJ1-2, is ETGVTQSPTHLIKTRGQQVTLRCSSQSGHNTVSWYQQALGQGPQFIFQYYREEENGRGNFPPRFSGLQFPNYSSELNVNALELDDSALYLCASSFGSVQPNYGYTFGSGTRLTVV.

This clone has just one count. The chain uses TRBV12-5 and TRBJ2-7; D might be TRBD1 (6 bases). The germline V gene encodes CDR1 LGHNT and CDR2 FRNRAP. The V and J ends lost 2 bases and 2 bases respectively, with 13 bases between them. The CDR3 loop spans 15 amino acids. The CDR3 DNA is TGTGCTAGTGGTTTGTCACAGGGAATCCCCTACGAGCAGTACTTC. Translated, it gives CASGLSQGIPYEQYF.

The DNA of the CDR3 is TGTGCCAGCAGCCCTCAAGTTGGTGGCGGGGGCCTCCGCGGGGAGCTGTTTTTT. It is translated as CASSPQVGGGGLRGELFF. The chain joins TRBV9 to TRBJ2-2, with D perhaps matching TRBD2 (7 bases). The CDR3 runs 18 residues. In germline, CDR1 is SGDLS, CDR2 YYNGEE. V gave up 4 bases and J gave up 7 bases, with 26 bases separating them.

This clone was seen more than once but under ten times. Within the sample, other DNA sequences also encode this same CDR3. The CDR3 sequence is CASSPGTAEKLFF. CDR3 bases: TGTGCCAGCTCACCTGGGACAGCAGAAAAACTGTTTTTT. The chain uses TRBV18 and TRBJ1-4; 7 bases line up with TRBD1. V lost 3 bases and J lost 8; bases outside the gene matches: 3. Germline V CDR1 and CDR2: KGHSH, LQKENI. The CDR3 has 13 amino acids.

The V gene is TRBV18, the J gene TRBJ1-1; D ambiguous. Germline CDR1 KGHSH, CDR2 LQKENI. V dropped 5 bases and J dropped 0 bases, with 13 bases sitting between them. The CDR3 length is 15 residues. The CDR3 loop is CASSSTGSLNTEAFF. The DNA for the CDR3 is TGTGCCAGCTCATCAACCGGGTCATTGAACACTGAAGCTTTCTTT. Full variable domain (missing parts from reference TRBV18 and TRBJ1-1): NAGVMQNPRHLVRRRGQEARLRCSPMKGHSHVYWYRQLPEEGLKFMVYLQKENIIDESGMPKERFSAEFPKEGPSILRIQQVVRGDSAAYFCASSSTGSLNTEAFFGQGTRLTVV.

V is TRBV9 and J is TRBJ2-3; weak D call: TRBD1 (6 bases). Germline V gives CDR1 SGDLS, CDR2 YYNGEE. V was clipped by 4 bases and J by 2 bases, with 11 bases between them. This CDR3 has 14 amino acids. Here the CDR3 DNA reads TGTGCCAGCAGCCTGAAGGGACACACAGATACGCAGTATTTT. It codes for CASSLKGHTDTQYF.

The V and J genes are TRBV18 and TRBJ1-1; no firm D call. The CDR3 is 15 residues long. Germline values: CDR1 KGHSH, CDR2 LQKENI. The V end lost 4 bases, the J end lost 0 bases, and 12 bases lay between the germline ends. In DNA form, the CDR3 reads TGTGCCAGCTCACATTCGGCAGACTTGAACACTGAAGCTTTCTTT. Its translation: CASSHSADLNTEAFF.

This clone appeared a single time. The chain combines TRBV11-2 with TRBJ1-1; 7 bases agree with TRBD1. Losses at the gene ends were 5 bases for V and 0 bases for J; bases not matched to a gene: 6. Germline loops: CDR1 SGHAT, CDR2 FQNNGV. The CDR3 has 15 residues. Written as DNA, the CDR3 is TGTGCCAGCAGCATCCGGGGGACAGTGAACACTGAAGCTTTCTTT. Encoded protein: CASSIRGTVNTEAFF.